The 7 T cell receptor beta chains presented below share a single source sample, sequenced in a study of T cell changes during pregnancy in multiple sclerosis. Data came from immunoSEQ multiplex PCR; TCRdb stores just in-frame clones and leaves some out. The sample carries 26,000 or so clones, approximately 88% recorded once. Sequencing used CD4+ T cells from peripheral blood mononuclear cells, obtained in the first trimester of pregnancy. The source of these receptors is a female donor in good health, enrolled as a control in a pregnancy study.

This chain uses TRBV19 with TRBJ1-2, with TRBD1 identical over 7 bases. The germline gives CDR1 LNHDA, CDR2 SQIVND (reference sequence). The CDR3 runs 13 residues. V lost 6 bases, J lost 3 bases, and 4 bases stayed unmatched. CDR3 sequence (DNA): TGTGCCAGTAGCCCCGACAGGGACTATGGCTACACCTTC. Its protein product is CASSPDRDYGYTF.

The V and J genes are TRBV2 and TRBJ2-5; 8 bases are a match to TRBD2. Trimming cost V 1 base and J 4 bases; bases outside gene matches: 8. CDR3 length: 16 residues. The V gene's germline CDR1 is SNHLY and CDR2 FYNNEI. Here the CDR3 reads CASSEGSGVFRETQYF. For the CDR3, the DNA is TGTGCCAGCAGTGAAGGTAGCGGGGTCTTTCGAGAGACCCAGTACTTC. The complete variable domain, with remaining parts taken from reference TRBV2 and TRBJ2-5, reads EPEVTQTPSHQVTQMGQEVILRCVPISNHLYFYWYRQILGQKVEFLVSFYNNEISEKSEIFDDQFSVERPDGSNFTLKIRSTKLEDSAMYFCASSEGSGVFRETQYFGPGTRLLVL.

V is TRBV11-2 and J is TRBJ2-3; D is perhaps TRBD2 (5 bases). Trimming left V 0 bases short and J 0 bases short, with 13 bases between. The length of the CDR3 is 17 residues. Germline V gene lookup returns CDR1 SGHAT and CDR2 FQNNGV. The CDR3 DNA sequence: TGTGCCAGCAGCTTAGATCGTAATAGCGTAAGCACAGATACGCAGTATTTT. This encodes CASSLDRNSVSTDTQYF.

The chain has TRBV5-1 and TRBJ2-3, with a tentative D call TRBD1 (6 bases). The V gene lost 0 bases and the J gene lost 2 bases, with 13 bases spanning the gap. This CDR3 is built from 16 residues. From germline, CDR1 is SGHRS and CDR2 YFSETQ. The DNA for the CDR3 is TGCGCCAGCAGCTTGGTTCCAGGGACAACCACAGATACGCAGTATTTT. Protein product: CASSLVPGTTTDTQYF. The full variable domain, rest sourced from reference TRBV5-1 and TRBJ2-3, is KAGVTQTPRYLIKTRGQQVTLSCSPISGHRSVSWYQQTPGQGLQFLFEYFSETQRNKGNFPGRFSGRQFSNSRSEMNVSTLELGDSALYLCASSLVPGTTTDTQYFGPGTRLTVL.

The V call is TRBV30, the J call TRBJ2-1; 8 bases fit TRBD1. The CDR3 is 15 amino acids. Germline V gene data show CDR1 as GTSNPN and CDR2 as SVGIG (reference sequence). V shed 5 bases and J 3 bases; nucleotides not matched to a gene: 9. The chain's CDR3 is CAWVYGGTGYNEQFF. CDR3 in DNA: TGTGCCTGGGTCTATGGTGGGACAGGCTACAATGAGCAGTTCTTC.

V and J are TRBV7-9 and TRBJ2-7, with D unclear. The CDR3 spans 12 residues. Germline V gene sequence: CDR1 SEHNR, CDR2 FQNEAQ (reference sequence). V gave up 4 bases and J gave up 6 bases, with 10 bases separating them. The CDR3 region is CASSSSLVEQYF. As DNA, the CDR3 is TGTGCCAGCAGCTCCTCTTTAGTCGAGCAGTACTTC.

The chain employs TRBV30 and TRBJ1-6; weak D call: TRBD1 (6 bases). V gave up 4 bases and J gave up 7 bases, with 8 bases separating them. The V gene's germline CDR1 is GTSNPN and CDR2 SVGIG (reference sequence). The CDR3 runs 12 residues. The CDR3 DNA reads TGTGCCTGGAACAGGGTGAATTCACCCCTCCACTTT. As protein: CAWNRVNSPLHF.